Following are 21 T cell receptor beta chains from one sample sequenced in a study of OX40 agonist ivuxolimab in advanced cancers. The protocol was immunoSEQ multiplex PCR, while the TCRdb copy is restricted to in-frame clones and leaves out a portion. The data show roughly 66,000 clones, with around 80% seen just once and around 1.3% held by the top ten. The source was CD4+ or CD8+ T cells sorted from blood, collected in a trial of the OX40 agonist ivuxolimab. The receptors originated from an adult with an advanced solid tumor such as melanoma, head and neck, liver or kidney cancer.

The sample holds one count of this clone. The chain has TRBV10-2 and TRBJ2-2; the match to TRBD1 covers 7 bases. Looked up from germline, CDR1 is WSHSY and CDR2 is SAAADI. CDR3 length equals 14 residues. J lost 1 base, V lost 8 bases, and 4 bases had no gene match. CDR3 DNA: TGCGCCAGCGGGAGACAGGGGAACACCGGGGAGCTGTTTTTT. It encodes CASGRQGNTGELFF.

J is TRBJ1-2 and V is TRBV25-1; D might be TRBD1 (5 bases). V shed 2 bases and J shed 4 bases, with 8 bases lying between them. Germline V gives CDR1 MGHDK, CDR2 SYGVNS. The CDR3 length is 13 residues. The CDR3 DNA follows: TGTGCCAGCAGTGAAAGGGGTGCCTATGGCTACACCTTC. Residues: CASSERGAYGYTF.

The chain recombines TRBV5-8 with TRBJ2-7; D gene uncertain. Germline V lookup: CDR1 SGHTS, CDR2 YDEGEE. This CDR3 has 12 residues. Trimming removed 4 bases from V and 4 bases from J, with 9 bases in between. This CDR3 is CASSPGRYEQYF. The CDR3 DNA reads as TGTGCCAGCAGCCCCGGCAGGTACGAGCAGTACTTC.

J is TRBJ2-7 and V is TRBV6-1; D is unresolved. The CDR3 covers 11 residues. Trimming pared 5 bases from V and 3 bases from J, leaving 5 bases between. Per germline, CDR1 MNHNS and CDR2 SASEGT. The CDR3 DNA reads TGTGCCAGCAGTTATCTCTACGAGCAGTACTTC. The encoded protein is CASSYLYEQYF.

With respect to this clone: This may come from a read error, since a much larger clone is one base off. V and J are TRBV5-6 and TRBJ2-1, with 7 nucleotides matching TRBD1. Trimming took 4 bases from V and 3 from J; bases not matched to a gene: 4. CDR3 length equals 14 residues. Germline loops: CDR1 SGHDT, CDR2 YYEEEE. The CDR3 nucleotides are TGTGCCAGCAGCCTTAGACAGGGCTACAATGAGCAGTTCTTC. This codes for CASSLRQGYNEQFF.

The chain recombines TRBV6-1 with TRBJ1-2, with D unclear. Germline V gene sequence: CDR1 MNHNS, CDR2 SASEGT. Trimming shortened V by 1 base and J by 2 bases, and 8 bases separated the two germline ends. The CDR3 sequence is 14 residues long. In DNA, the CDR3 is TGTGCCAGCAGTGAAGATGTCCGAAACTATGGCTACACCTTC. It encodes CASSEDVRNYGYTF.

In this sample, this clone turned up once. The genes are TRBV6-5 and TRBJ1-1, with a tentative D call TRBD1 (5 bases). The CDR3 has 15 amino acids. The V end lost 7 bases, the J end lost 0 bases, and 15 bases lay between the germline ends. Germline CDR1 reads MNHEY; CDR2 reads SVGAGI. CDR3 sequence: CASTQGGAMNTEAFF. The DNA for the CDR3 is TGTGCCAGCACCCAAGGAGGGGCCATGAACACTGAAGCTTTCTTT.

Only one count was recorded for this clone. This chain joins TRBV2 and TRBJ2-5; D gene unclear. Germline V gives CDR1 SNHLY, CDR2 FYNNEI. V was trimmed by 2 bases and J by 2 bases, leaving 12 bases between them. The CDR3 extends over 15 amino acids. The CDR3 bases are TGTGCCAGCAGTGAATGGTTAGGGCAGCAAGAGACCCAGTACTTC. Its protein is CASSEWLGQQETQYF.

The V and J genes are TRBV30 and TRBJ2-1; the D is unclear. The germline V and J ends were trimmed by 0 bases and 4 bases, with 10 bases remaining between them. CDR1 is GTSNPN, CDR2 SVGIG, per germline (reference sequence). The CDR3 length is 14 residues. CDR3 sequence reads: CAWSVGSKYNEQFF. The CDR3 coding sequence is TGTGCCTGGAGTGTAGGCAGCAAATACAATGAGCAGTTCTTC.

V gene TRBV2 combines with J gene TRBJ2-7; no reliable D call. CDR1 SNHLY and CDR2 FYNNEI come from the germline V gene. The CDR3 contains 11 residues. V was pared by 3 bases and J by 6 bases, with 6 bases between. CDR3 loop: CASSDYSEQYF. For the CDR3, the DNA is TGTGCCAGCAGTGATTACTCCGAGCAGTACTTC.

V and J are TRBV5-8 and TRBJ1-1; D is unclear. The CDR3 loop spans 14 amino acids. CDR1 is SGHTS, CDR2 YDEGEE, per germline. Trimming took off 3 bases at V and 3 bases at J, with 12 bases between the two ends. The CDR3 here is CASSSTPWDTEAFF. Written as DNA, the CDR3 is TGTGCCAGCAGCTCGACCCCGTGGGACACTGAAGCTTTCTTT.

This rearrangement joins TRBV5-1 to TRBJ2-1; D assignment may be TRBD1 or TRBD2 (6 bases each). The ends were cut back, 1 base at V and 3 bases at J, with 11 bases in the middle. Germline-derived CDR1 and CDR2 are SGHRS and YFSETQ. This CDR3 comprises 15 residues. DNA of the CDR3: TGCGCCAGCAGCTTGCTGGGGGGCGGCTACAATGAGCAGTTCTTC. This codes for CASSLLGGGYNEQFF.

The chain uses TRBV6-1 and TRBJ1-2; D unresolved. The CDR3 has 15 amino acids. Germline V gives CDR1 MNHNS, CDR2 SASEGT. Between the trimmed V and J ends, which lost 1 base and 4 bases, there was a span of 13 bases. For the CDR3, the DNA is TGTGCCAGCAGTGAAGTCCCGGGAATCCCCTATGGCTACACCTTC. This encodes CASSEVPGIPYGYTF.

The J gene is TRBJ2-3, the V gene TRBV6-5, with 8 bases lining up with TRBD2. Germline trimming cut 7 bases from V and 0 bases from J; bases unmatched to any gene: 6. Germline CDR1 reads MNHEY; CDR2 reads SVGAGI. The CDR3 runs 15 residues. The CDR3 sequence: CASTPAGGSTDTQYF. The CDR3 DNA sequence: TGTGCCAGCACCCCCGCGGGGGGTAGCACAGATACGCAGTATTTT.

The chain uses TRBV30 and TRBJ2-5; D is uncertain. CDR3 size: 14 residues. The germline gives CDR1 GTSNPN, CDR2 SVGIG (reference sequence). V dropped 7 bases and J dropped 2 bases, with 17 bases sitting between them. The CDR3 nucleotides read TGTGCCTCTTCAACCGGGCACCCACAAGAGACCCAGTACTTC. This translates into CASSTGHPQETQYF.

This clone has a handful of counts. V is TRBV6-1 and J is TRBJ1-1; TRBD1 aligns across 8 bases. V shed 6 bases and J 3 bases; nucleotides not matched to a gene: 3. The CDR3 runs to 13 residues. The germline V gene has CDR1 MNHNS and CDR2 SASEGT. The CDR3, as DNA: TGTGCCAGCAGGGGACAGGCAGACACTGAAGCTTTCTTT. Encoded protein: CASRGQADTEAFF.

The CDR3 DNA sequence: TGCAGCGTTGATTCGGGGGACCCAAACACCGGGGAGCTGTTTTTT. The encoded protein is CSVDSGDPNTGELFF. This chain joins TRBV29-1 and TRBJ2-2, with D perhaps matching TRBD2 (6 bases). Germline V gene data show CDR1 as SQVTM and CDR2 as ANQGSEA. The ends were cut back, 3 bases at V and 2 bases at J, with 13 bases in the middle. The CDR3 loop spans 15 amino acids.

In its sample, this clone was seen a few times. This rearrangement joins TRBV7-9 to TRBJ1-1; 7 bases line up with TRBD1. Germline trimming cut 5 bases from V and 2 bases from J; bases unmatched to any gene: 5. Germline assignment: CDR1 SEHNR and CDR2 FQNEAQ (reference sequence). The CDR3 runs 14 residues. The CDR3 DNA reads as TGTGCCAGCAGCGCCAGACAGGGAAACACTGAAGCTTTCTTT. This codes for CASSARQGNTEAFF.

The chain is built from TRBV5-1 and TRBJ2-6; D perhaps matches TRBD2 (6 bases). V lost 2 bases and J 0 bases, leaving 12 bases between the germline ends. The germline V gene encodes CDR1 SGHRS and CDR2 YFSETQ. The length of the CDR3 is 17 residues. CDR3: CASSFGSGSSGANVLTF. The DNA for the CDR3 is TGCGCCAGCAGCTTTGGTAGCGGTAGCTCTGGGGCCAACGTCCTGACTTTC. Full variable domain (remainder filled in from reference TRBV5-1 and TRBJ2-6): KAGVTQTPRYLIKTRGQQVTLSCSPISGHRSVSWYQQTPGQGLQFLFEYFSETQRNKGNFPGRFSGRQFSNSRSEMNVSTLELGDSALYLCASSFGSGSSGANVLTFGAGSRLTVL.

The rearrangement links TRBV5-1 to TRBJ2-4; TRBD1 is a possible D gene (6 bases). In germline, CDR1 is SGHRS, CDR2 YFSETQ. The CDR3 is made up of 16 amino acids. V was trimmed by 0 bases and J by 9 bases, leaving 19 bases between them. The CDR3 DNA reads as TGCGCCAGCAGCTTGGCCACAGGGACCCTAGAGGGCATTCAGTACTTC. Amino acids: CASSLATGTLEGIQYF.

The chain links TRBV15 to TRBJ1-5; unclear D gene. Germline V gene sequence: CDR1 LNHNV, CDR2 YYDKDF (reference sequence). The CDR3 runs to 14 residues. The germline V and J ends were trimmed by 8 bases and 0 bases, with 11 bases remaining between them. For the CDR3, the DNA is TGTGCCACCCACGGTGGCTTTAGCAATCAGCCCCAGCATTTT. Encoded protein: CATHGGFSNQPQHF.